The rows below give T cell receptor beta chains drawn from one sample of a study of blood T cell repertoires in COVID-19. Produced via immunoSEQ multiplex PCR; TCRdb's table is partial and in-frame only. The sample yields 30,000 to 40,000 clones, 70% to 90% seen once. The sample consisted of peripheral blood. The source of these receptors is a human donor in a cohort sampled during active COVID-19. CDR3s include the opening cysteine and the closing phenylalanine or tryptophan. A D gene is named only where the DNA matches it firmly. The size of a clone is reported for some rows only, either as once, few or many, or as a class for expanded clones.

TRBV7-9	17	TRBJ2-5	TRBD2	-	CASSSTGTSGQQETQYF	TGTGCCAGCAGCTCCACCGGGACTAGCGGCCAACAAGAGACCCAGTACTTC
TRBV19	14	TRBJ2-7	-	-	CASSAGGLQYEQYF	TGTGCCAGTAGTGCCGGGGGACTCCAGTACGAGCAGTACTTC
TRBV6-5	14	TRBJ1-6	-	-	CASTRGSYNSPLHF	TGTGCCAGCACTAGGGGGTCCTATAATTCACCCCTCCACTTT
TRBV5-1	15	TRBJ2-3	-	-	CASSLGRGGTDTQYF	TGCGCCAGCAGCTTGGGCAGGGGCGGCACAGATACGCAGTATTTT
TRBV2	14	TRBJ1-1	-	-	CASSEALGGTEAFF	TGTGCCAGCAGTGAAGCGCTCGGGGGGACTGAAGCTTTCTTT
TRBV29-1	15	TRBJ2-2	TRBD2	once	CSVSAGLAGTGELFF	TGCAGCGTTTCTGCGGGACTAGCGGGAACCGGGGAGCTGTTTTTT
TRBV13	15	TRBJ1-4	TRBD1	-	CASSTRTGGSEKLFF	TGTGCCAGCAGCACCCGGACAGGGGGAAGTGAAAAACTGTTTTTT
TRBV6-2/TRBV6-3	15	TRBJ1-5	-	-	CASSIRSVSNQPQHF	TGTGCCAGCAGTATCCGGAGCGTGTCCAATCAGCCCCAGCATTTT
TRBV18	14	TRBJ2-1	TRBD2	-	CASSQGTSGGEQFF	TGTGCCAGCTCACAAGGGACTAGCGGAGGTGAGCAGTTCTTC
TRBV5-4	15	TRBJ2-5	-	-	CASSHRVLSQETQYF	TGTGCCAGCAGCCACAGGGTGCTTTCCCAAGAGACCCAGTACTTC
TRBV4-2	16	TRBJ2-1	TRBD2	-	CASSLQLAGVYNEQFF	TGTGCCAGCAGCCTTCAACTAGCGGGGGTATACAATGAGCAGTTCTTC
TRBV7-6	14	TRBJ1-6	-	once	CASSLDGSNSPLHF	TGTGCCAGCAGCTTAGACGGGAGTAATTCACCCCTCCACTTT
TRBV5-1	16	TRBJ1-6	-	-	CASSSGSTAKNSPLHF	TGCGCCAGCAGCTCTGGGTCTACAGCCAAGAATTCACCCCTCCACTTT
TRBV5-1	15	TRBJ1-4	-	-	CASSLIAGAGEKLFF	TGCGCCAGCAGCTTGATCGCAGGGGCAGGGGAAAAACTGTTTTTT
TRBV5-1	15	TRBJ1-4	-	-	CASSLAGLIDEKLFF	TGCGCCAGCAGCTTGGCCGGTCTCATTGATGAAAAACTGTTTTTT
TRBV5-5	12	TRBJ2-5	-	-	CASSLAVETQYF	TGTGCCAGCAGCTTGGCTGTAGAGACCCAGTACTTC
TRBV7-3	15	TRBJ1-1	-	-	CASSPSGGGHTEAFF	TGTGCCAGCAGCCCTTCTGGGGGGGGCCACACTGAAGCTTTCTTT
TRBV5-8	15	TRBJ1-4	TRBD1	-	CASSLVAGGGEKLFF	TGTGCCAGCAGCTTGGTGGCAGGGGGCGGTGAAAAACTGTTTTTT
TRBV7-6	18	TRBJ2-2	TRBD2	-	CASSPGLAGFANTGELFF	TGTGCCAGCAGCCCCGGACTAGCGGGGTTCGCGAACACCGGGGAGCTGTTTTTT
TRBV9	15	TRBJ2-1	TRBD2	-	CASSPPGTRYNEQFF	TGTGCCAGCAGCCCGCCCGGGACTAGGTACAATGAGCAGTTCTTC
TRBV15	13	TRBJ1-4	-	-	CATSRALNEKLFF	TGTGCCACCAGCAGAGCCCTTAATGAAAAACTGTTTTTT
TRBV5-1	17	TRBJ1-2	TRBD1	-	CASSLDPALRQGYGYTF	TGCGCCAGCAGCTTGGACCCAGCGCTACGACAGGGCTATGGCTACACCTTC
TRBV2	17	TRBJ2-2	TRBD1	-	CASTQGGRRRDTGELFF	TGTGCCAGCACCCAAGGGGGCAGGCGGCGGGACACCGGGGAGCTGTTTTTT
TRBV7-8	12	TRBJ1-5	-	-	CASTQGNQPQHF	TGTGCCAGCACGCAGGGAAATCAGCCCCAGCATTTT
TRBV7-9	16	TRBJ2-3	-	-	CASSLFSGTATNTQYF	TGTGCCAGCAGCTTATTCTCCGGGACTGCGACAAATACGCAGTATTTT
TRBV12-5	13	TRBJ1-2	-	-	CASGLGVFGGYTF	TGTGCTAGTGGTTTAGGGGTATTTGGTGGCTACACCTTC
TRBV2	14	TRBJ1-5	TRBD1	few	CASSRDRGPQPQHF	TGTGCCAGCAGCCGGGACAGGGGGCCTCAGCCCCAGCATTTT
TRBV11-2	15	TRBJ2-7	-	medium-sized	CASSSLRVRGGEQYF	TGTGCCAGCAGCTCGCTCCGGGTTAGGGGGGGGGAGCAGTACTTC
TRBV4-1	16	TRBJ1-2	-	-	CASSQIRGWTNYGYTF	TGCGCCAGCAGCCAAATCCGCGGGTGGACTAACTATGGCTACACCTTC
TRBV5-1	14	TRBJ2-1	TRBD1	-	CASSLEQGDDEQFF	TGCGCCAGCAGCTTGGAACAGGGGGACGATGAGCAGTTCTTC
TRBV15	15	TRBJ2-7	-	-	CATSRGGPRSYEQYF	TGTGCCACCAGCAGAGGGGGCCCAAGGTCCTACGAGCAGTACTTC
TRBV29-1	15	TRBJ1-2	-	-	CSVGLTQGKGYGYTF	TGCAGCGTTGGTTTGACCCAGGGAAAGGGGTATGGCTACACCTTC
TRBV3-1/TRBV3-2	15	TRBJ2-3	-	-	CASSHDSSRTDTQYF	TGTGCCAGCAGCCACGACTCCTCTCGCACAGATACGCAGTATTTT
TRBV20-1	18	TRBJ2-3	TRBD2	-	CSASGTSGGASGFDTQYF	TGCAGTGCTAGTGGGACTAGCGGGGGGGCCTCCGGGTTCGATACGCAGTATTTT
TRBV10-3	15	TRBJ2-7	-	-	CAISETLTGSYEQYF	TGTGCCATCAGTGAGACACTGACAGGTTCCTACGAGCAGTACTTC
TRBV18	14	TRBJ1-4	-	-	CASSLTGSNEKLFF	TGTGCCAGCTCCCTAACAGGGTCTAATGAAAAACTGTTTTTT
TRBV11-3	16	TRBJ2-5	TRBD1	once	CASSPGGDRVYETQYF	TGTGCCAGCAGCCCAGGGGGTGACAGGGTTTACGAGACCCAGTACTTC
TRBV7-9	15	TRBJ1-2	-	few	CASSLDYLANYGYTF	TGTGCCAGCAGCTTAGACTACTTGGCTAACTATGGCTACACCTTC
TRBV18	15	TRBJ1-2	TRBD1	-	CASSSQQGRNYGYTF	TGTGCCAGCTCATCACAACAGGGGAGAAACTATGGCTACACCTTC
TRBV7-2	15	TRBJ2-2	TRBD1	-	CASSLRTGGTGELFF	TGTGCCAGCAGCTTGAGGACAGGTGGAACCGGGGAGCTGTTTTTT